This record concerns one T cell receptor (beta chain) sequence. The antigen remains undetermined. This record belongs to a study of shared clonotypes between healthy human individuals. The V segment lost 6 bases and the J segment 11 bases; nucleotides outside the gene matches: 12. The CDR3 is 14 amino acids. The germline V gene encodes CDR1 MDHEN and CDR2 SYDVKM. Broader study findings: Generation probabilities of non-shared clonotypes were lower (relative to those shared by all four donors). Shared across a few donors were about 4.6% of the naive CD4 clonotypes.

Per the study methods: There were no quality scores in the junction-only immunoSEQ sequences, so filtering differed. Some clones are missing from TCRdb's copy, which holds only in-frame ones; the method was immunoSEQ multiplex PCR. That table is the source of V, J and clone size, and D and trimming were worked out from the DNA. Among 400,000 to 600,000 clones listed, 95% to 97% were seen once. Sequenced sample: naive CD4+ T cells sorted from blood. Subset noted: CD45RA+ positively selected. The V call is TRBV28, the J call TRBJ2-7; 11 bases agree with TRBD2. The sequence was collected from a woman under 40 in good health. In DNA form, the CDR3 reads TGTGCCAGCAGGCCCAAACTAGCGGGAGTTAGGGAGTACTTC. As protein: CASRPKLAGVREYF.